This T cell receptor beta chain was captured in a study of T cell responses to AZD1222 COVID-19 vaccine. V lost 2 bases to trimming and J lost 4 bases, with 18 bases between them. This CDR3 spans 17 amino acids. The germline V gene encodes CDR1 MNHEY and CDR2 SVGEGT. On this clone: Its cognate antigen is unknown.

Data came from immunoSEQ multiplex PCR; TCRdb stores just in-frame clones and leaves some out. The data contain around 130,000 clones, 85% to 90% of them seen just once; the ten biggest clones take up roughly 12%. Study findings and constraints: The breadth and depth of Spike-specific TCRs increased once two AZD1222 doses had been given. Donors skewed white British and female; clonal diversity was possibly underestimated.

V is TRBV6-2 or TRBV6-3 and J is TRBJ1-5; TRBD1 might be the D (5 bases). The sample was peripheral blood, taken on day 0 of AZD1222 vaccination. The receptor was isolated from an adult in good health. CDR3 residues: CASSYRLGGDLNQPQHF. The CDR3 DNA sequence: TGTGCCAGCAGTTACCGGCTGGGGGGAGACCTAAATCAGCCCCAGCATTTT.